Only a few counts were recorded for the clone carrying this TCR beta chain. This entry is derived from a study of blood T cells in healthy people across ages. CDR1 is LGHNA and CDR2 is YNFKEQ in the germline V gene. The V gene lost 0 bases and the J gene lost 5 bases, with 11 bases spanning the gap. CDR3 length equals 14 residues. The second PCR ran roughly 6 to 11 cycles with a sample-barcoded 5' primer and J-beta primers. The yield of each sample was at least 2.5 million CDR3-containing paired-end reads. TCRdb analysed the 5' RACE reads with MiXCR anew, one entry per CDR3 protein. The sample lists about 1,400,000 distinct CDR3 sequences; roughly 59% were seen once. Each donor gave approximately 9.5 milliliters of peripheral blood. The authors extracted at least 5.5 micrograms of total RNA per sample.

The sequenced material came from blood. The rearrangement joins TRBV4-2 to TRBJ2-7; D remains unclear. This sequence originates from a man aged 18 to 29 in good health. The CDR3 DNA follows: TGTGCCAGCAGCCAAGAAGTTTCACGAGACGAGCAGTACTTC. Protein: CASSQEVSRDEQYF.